Described below is a single T cell receptor beta chain sequence and its context. Antigen unknown. Measured with immunoSEQ multiplex PCR; TCRdb has only the in-frame clones, and not every one. This sample has tens of thousands of clones, with about 88% found just once. The ends were cut back, 1 base at V and 1 base at J, with 8 bases in the middle. The CDR3 length is 14 residues. Per germline, CDR1 SGHVS and CDR2 FNYEAQ. The data derive from a study of STAT3 mutations in large granular lymphocyte leukemia. Study-wide results and limits: At least one immunodominant TCR beta clonotype appeared in every T-cell large granular lymphocyte leukemia patient. In several patients, dominant TCR clone burden exceeded STAT3 mutant burden, suggesting STAT3 mutation arose secondarily.

This receptor was taken from a human donor with T large granular lymphocyte leukemia. Some clones in this sample may be carry-over from other donors' samples. The rearrangement joins TRBV7-6 to TRBJ2-7; D unresolved. Sequencing was performed on PBMCs. DNA of the CDR3: TGTGCCAGCAGCTTAGAGCCTGAGTCCTACGAGCAGTACTTC. Protein: CASSLEPESYEQYF.